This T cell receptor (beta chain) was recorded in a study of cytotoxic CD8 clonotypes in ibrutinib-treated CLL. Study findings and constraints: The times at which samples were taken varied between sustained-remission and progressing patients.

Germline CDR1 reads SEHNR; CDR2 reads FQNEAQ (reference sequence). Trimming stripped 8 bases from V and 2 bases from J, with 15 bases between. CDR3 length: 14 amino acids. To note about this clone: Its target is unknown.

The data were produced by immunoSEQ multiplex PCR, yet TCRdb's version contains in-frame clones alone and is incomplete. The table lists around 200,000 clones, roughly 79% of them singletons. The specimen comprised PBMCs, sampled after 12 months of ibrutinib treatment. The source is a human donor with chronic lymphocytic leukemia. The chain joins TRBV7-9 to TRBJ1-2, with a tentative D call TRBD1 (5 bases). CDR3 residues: CASAISGGNYGYTF. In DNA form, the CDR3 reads TGTGCCAGCGCTATATCCGGGGGGAACTATGGCTACACCTTC. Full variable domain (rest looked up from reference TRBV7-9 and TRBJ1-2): DTGVSQNPRHKITKRGQNVTFRCDPISEHNRLYWYRQTLGQGPEFLTYFQNEAQLEKSRLLSDRFSAERPKGSFSTLEIQRTEQGDSAMYLCASAISGGNYGYTFGSGTRLTVV.